This TCR beta chain was sequenced during a study of blood T cell repertoires in COVID-19. The wider study: Sites across the United States, Italy and Spain contributed samples from acute and convalescent COVID-19. PBMCs, B-cell-depleted T cells, or T cells were the source of the cDNA or gDNA that made up the material.

Only in-frame clones appear in the TCRdb table, and some are missing; sequencing was by immunoSEQ multiplex PCR. The sample includes 200,000 to 250,000 clones, 85% to 90% of them seen just once. Participant ages covered 18 to 89 years across 20 to 25 US areas. V shed 3 bases and J 4 bases; nucleotides not matched to a gene: 4. The CDR3 loop spans 14 amino acids. Looked up from germline, CDR1 is SGHTA and CDR2 is FQGNSA. Specimen: PBMCs or T cells enriched from blood (not recorded which). V and J are TRBV7-2 and TRBJ1-2; 8 nucleotides line up with TRBD1. This receptor was taken from a young woman in a cohort exposed to, infected with or recovered from COVID-19 (not recorded which). CDR3 loop: CASSFLGTGYGYTF. DNA for the CDR3: TGTGCCAGCAGCTTCCTTGGGACAGGCTATGGCTACACCTTC. Variable domain in full (rest from reference TRBV7-2 and TRBJ1-2): GAGVSQSPSNKVTEKGKDVELRCDPISGHTALYWYRQSLGQGLEFLIYFQGNSAPDKSGLPSDRFSAERTGGSVSTLTIQRTQQEDSAVYLCASSFLGTGYGYTFGSGTRLTVV.